This T cell receptor beta chain was documented in a study of cytomegalovirus exposure and HLA in healthy donors. The study's findings and limits: V- and J-gene trimming of TCR beta was linked (in a later analysis) to a missense DCLRE1C variant. Sequences of the TCR beta chain were said to predict the HLA-A and HLA-B alleles of most subjects accurately. The study flagged approximately 180 TCR beta chains as cytomegalovirus-associated.

J lost 3 bases, V lost 2 bases, and 1 base had no gene match. The CDR3 totals 15 residues. Germline CDR1 and CDR2: MDHEN and SYDVKM. Comment on this clone: What it recognizes is unknown.

The PCR used 60 Vbeta and 13 Jbeta primers. Clones were read by immunoSEQ multiplex PCR, and TCRdb kept only the in-frame ones, dropping some. The table records about 140,000 clones, around 80% of them present only once. This receptor was identified in a man between 18 and 35 years old in good health and CMV-seropositive. The chain links TRBV28 to TRBJ2-1; 10 bases align to TRBD2. Input material: PBMCs. The CDR3 spells CASSLGLAVYNEQFF. For the CDR3, the DNA is TGTGCCAGCAGTTTAGGACTAGCGGTCTACAATGAGCAGTTCTTC.